This T cell receptor beta chain was documented in a study of shared clonotypes between healthy human individuals. A split of CD4+ cells into CD45RA+ naive and CD45RA-negative memory subsets was performed. Per germline, CDR1 SGHNT and CDR2 YYREEE (reference sequence). J was trimmed by 7 bases and V by 4 bases; bases with no gene match: 9. CDR3 length: 15 residues. This clone occurred once. As originally analysed: Sequence data from immunoSEQ were junction-only and lacked quality scores; consequently, filtering differed. The protocol was immunoSEQ multiplex PCR, while the TCRdb copy is restricted to in-frame clones and leaves out a portion. That table is the source of V, J and clone size, and D and trimming were worked out from the DNA. Among some 2,500,000 clones listed, around 90% were seen once.

Sequencing was done on a sample of naive CD4+ T cells from PBMCs. The subset was: CD45RA+ positively selected. The gene calls are TRBV5-4 and TRBJ1-4, with 8 bases identical to TRBD1. The origin of this receptor is a man aged 18-30 years in good health. Some clones in this sample may be carry-over from other donors' samples. Written as DNA, the CDR3 is TGTGCCAGCAGCCGGAGACAGGGGAGGGTTGAAAAACTGTTTTTT. Its protein product is CASSRRQGRVEKLFF.